This T cell receptor beta chain was recovered during a study of blood T cells in healthy people across ages. With a J-beta primer mix and a sample-barcoded 5' primer, a second PCR ran 7 to 11 cycles. In TCRdb, the 5' RACE reads were re-called with MiXCR into one record per CDR3 protein. The sample gives roughly 800,000 distinct CDR3 sequences, around 25% of which show up once; roughly 3.1% is in the top ten. V lost 6 bases and J lost 0; bases outside the gene matches: 13. CDR1 MDHEN and CDR2 SYDVKM come from the germline V gene. The CDR3 covers 17 residues. In addition, the sample was reused for a study of T cells of mothers and their children. From that study: Nobody spotted any persistent microchimeric T cell clones.

Sequencing was done on a sample of blood. The V gene is TRBV28, the J gene TRBJ2-7; 8 bases line up with TRBD2. This receptor was obtained from a boy aged 10-17 years in good health. For the CDR3, the DNA is TGTGCCAGCAGAGGCCGCGCGGGGGGAGGAGACTCCTACGAGCAGTACTTC. Translated, it gives CASRGRAGGGDSYEQYF.